What follows describes a single T cell receptor (beta chain). This entry comes from a study of T cells in Graves' hyperthyroidism and ophthalmopathy. Study context: Peripheral blood was collected at initial diagnosis, before any treatment.

Amplified TCR beta CDR3 regions came from RNA transcripts. With the HTBI primer set, the TCR CDR3 went through a first round of RT-PCR. TCRdb analysed the multiplex PCR reads with MiXCR anew, one entry per CDR3 protein. The data show about 400,000 distinct CDR3 sequences, about 15% seen once. This CDR3 contains 16 residues. The germline V gene encodes CDR1 SGHNT and CDR2 YYREEE (reference sequence). V was pared by 3 bases and J by 4 bases, with 11 bases of the junction left unmatched. The receptor comes from a woman aged 25 to 39 with Graves' hyperthyroidism. The rearrangement links TRBV5-4 to TRBJ1-2, with 8 bases fitting TRBD1. Sample: blood. CDR3 loop: CASSYPGGQALYGYTF. In nucleotides, the CDR3 is TGTGCCAGCAGCTACCCTGGGGGACAGGCCCTCTATGGCTACACCTTC.